This T cell receptor (beta chain) comes out of a study of blood T cells in healthy people across ages. As for this clonotype: Its antigen remains unknown.

This CDR3 has 16 residues. Trimming took off 1 base at V and 7 bases at J, with 19 bases between the two ends. Germline loops: CDR1 SGHDN, CDR2 FVKESK. Researchers collected ten milliliters of peripheral blood from every single donor. The study isolated at least 7 million PBMCs from each sample. General study results and limits: Naive CD4+ cells and diversity were both higher in long-lived donors than in aged donors.

For the second PCR, which ran for roughly 6 to 12 cycles, a sample-barcoded 5' primer and a J-beta primer mix were used. A 12-random-nucleotide template-switch adaptor tagged each cDNA molecule. TCRdb analysed the 5' RACE reads with MiXCR anew, one entry per CDR3 protein. The top ten hold about 18% of the sample, which has hundreds of thousands of distinct CDR3 sequences, under 35% seen once. Sequencing was done on a sample of blood. The receptor was isolated from a woman of 80 years or more in good health. The V and J genes are TRBV14 and TRBJ1-1, with D possibly TRBD1 on 6 matching bases. The CDR3 loop is CASSQGAVGGGFEAFF. In DNA, the CDR3 is TGTGCCAGCAGCCAAGGTGCTGTTGGGGGCGGATTTGAAGCTTTCTTT.